The next 31 T cell receptor beta chains were all read from a single sample in a study of regulatory T cells in long-lasting Graves disease. Researchers made TCR beta libraries by using iRepertoire HTBI primers and running Arm-PCR on CDR3 regions. In TCRdb, the multiplex PCR reads were re-called with MiXCR into one record per CDR3 protein. The sample consists of about 350,000 distinct CDR3 sequences, 16% of them appearing once. This sample's time point: newly diagnosed GD, antithyroid drugs for less than 3 months. TCR sequences were obtained from RNA taken from PBMCs. The same sample was also used in a study of T cells in Graves' hyperthyroidism and ophthalmopathy.

The specimen comprised peripheral blood mononuclear cells (PBMCs), sampled at new diagnosis, from a patient treated with antithyroid drugs. These receptors all come from a man in his forties with Graves disease.

This clonotype was observed a handful of times. The chain links TRBV24-1 to TRBJ1-5; 8 bases match TRBD1. The CDR3 has 16 amino acids. Germline V gene sequence: CDR1 KGHDR, CDR2 SFDVKD. V lost 6 bases to trimming and J lost 2 bases; unmatched junction nucleotides: 8. The CDR3 loop reads CATSLDREDCNQPQHF. In nucleotides, the CDR3 is TGTGCCACCAGTTTGGACAGGGAGGATTGCAATCAGCCCCAGCATTTT.

The genes are TRBV6-2 or TRBV6-3 and TRBJ2-3; D may be TRBD2 (6 bases). The CDR3 is made up of 15 amino acids. V was clipped by 0 bases and J by 2 bases, with 9 bases between them. CDR1 and CDR2 from the germline V gene are MNHEY and SVGEGT. The CDR3 loop is CASSYSWTTTDTQYF. Here the CDR3 DNA reads TGTGCCAGCAGTTACTCTTGGACTACCACAGATACGCAGTATTTT.

This clonotype was counted at least ten times. This rearrangement joins TRBV6-1 to TRBJ2-1, with 8 positions matching TRBD2. CDR3 length equals 15 residues. The junction had 9 bases not matched to a gene; V was cut back by 6 bases and J by 5 bases. CDR1 is MNHNS and CDR2 is SASEGT in the germline V gene. In nucleotides, the CDR3 is TGTGCCAGCAGGCTCGGGGGGGCCGTCGACAATGAGCAGTTCTTC. Its protein product is CASRLGGAVDNEQFF.

This clonotype occurred many times. The chain uses TRBV18 and TRBJ2-1; the D is unclear. Germline loops: CDR1 KGHSH, CDR2 LQKENI. The ends were cut back, 3 bases at V and 5 bases at J, with 17 bases in the middle. This CDR3 is built from 16 residues. In nucleotides, the CDR3 is TGTGCCAGCTCACCGGCGGACCCGATACGAAACAATGAGCAGTTCTTC. This encodes CASSPADPIRNNEQFF.

As regards this clonotype: This clone may be a read error of a much larger clone one base away. V and J are TRBV11-3 and TRBJ2-2; 7 bases are shared with TRBD1. The length of the CDR3 is 13 residues. V lost 3 bases to trimming and J lost 7 bases; unmatched junction nucleotides: 2. Germline values: CDR1 SGHNT, CDR2 YENEEA. CDR3 sequence reads: CASSFTGVGELFF. CDR3 coding DNA: TGTGCCAGCAGCTTTACAGGGGTCGGGGAGCTGTTTTTT.

This clonotype was detected many times. The CDR3 DNA follows: TGTGCCAGCAGTGCAGGGCGGGGGGTCTCTGGGGCCAACGTCCTGACTTTC. This codes for CASSAGRGVSGANVLTF. The chain recombines TRBV12-3 or TRBV12-4 with TRBJ2-6; 8 nucleotides align to TRBD2. This CDR3 spans 17 amino acids. V was pared by 5 bases and J by 0 bases, with 6 bases of the junction left unmatched.

The genes are TRBV11-2 and TRBJ2-7; D gene unclear. From germline, CDR1 is SGHAT and CDR2 FQNNGV. CDR3 length: 14 residues. V was clipped by 3 bases and J by 0 bases, with 9 bases between them. The CDR3 region has the DNA TGTGCCAGCAGCTTTTCGGAACACTCCTACGAGCAGTACTTC. Translated: CASSFSEHSYEQYF.

This chain joins TRBV7-3 and TRBJ1-1; D remains unclear. This CDR3 has 13 amino acids. The V end was cut by 3 bases, the J end by 1 base, with 6 bases between. The germline gives CDR1 SGHTA, CDR2 FQGTGA. The CDR3 coding sequence is TGTGCCAGCAGCTTTAGTCCGAACACTGAAGCTTTCTTT. Amino acids: CASSFSPNTEAFF.

About this clonotype itself: This could be a read error, since a much larger clone is one nucleotide away. The chain joins TRBV4-1 to TRBJ2-7; D may be TRBD1 or TRBD2 (7 bases each). The V end lost 4 bases, the J end lost 0 bases, and 13 bases lay between the germline ends. Germline loops: CDR1 MGHRA, CDR2 YSYEKL. The CDR3 extends over 15 amino acids. CDR3 bases: TGCGCCAGCAGCCCTGTCAGGGGGGGCTCCTACGAGCAGTACTTC. Translating it yields CASSPVRGGSYEQYF.

This clonotype was seen many times. The J gene is TRBJ1-1, the V gene TRBV20-1; D possibly corresponds to TRBD1 (5 bases). CDR3 length: 13 amino acids. V gave up 4 bases and J gave up 5 bases, with 14 bases separating them. Germline V gene data show CDR1 as DFQATT and CDR2 as SNEGSKA (reference sequence). The CDR3 here is CSATDPWGTEAFF. CDR3 bases: TGCAGTGCTACCGACCCCTGGGGGACTGAAGCTTTCTTT.

This clonotype turned up a few times. The chain joins TRBV20-1 to TRBJ1-1; the D is unclear. There are 16 residues in the CDR3. Looked up from germline, CDR1 is DFQATT and CDR2 is SNEGSKA (reference sequence). V lost 0 bases, J lost 1 base, and 15 bases lay in between. The CDR3 loop reads CSARDPGSVPNTEAFF. For the CDR3, the DNA is TGCAGTGCTAGAGATCCCGGGAGTGTACCGAACACTGAAGCTTTCTTT.

This clonotype was detected ten times or more. This CDR3 is CATSDPRTDNQETQYF. For the CDR3, the DNA is TGTGCCACCAGTGATCCAAGGACGGATAACCAAGAGACCCAGTACTTC. J is TRBJ2-5 and V is TRBV24-1; the D is unclear. The CDR3 consists of 16 residues. Per the germline V gene, CDR1 is KGHDR and CDR2 is SFDVKD. Trimming cost V 3 bases and J 0 bases, with 13 bases left between them.

The chain recombines TRBV2 with TRBJ1-2; TRBD1 is a possible D gene (6 bases). The length of the CDR3 is 14 residues. V shed 5 bases and J shed 4 bases, with 14 bases lying between them. The germline CDR1 and CDR2 sequences are SNHLY and FYNNEI. The CDR3 loop is CASSRQDIVYGYTF. The CDR3 DNA is TGTGCCAGCAGTAGACAGGATATAGTCTATGGCTACACCTTC.

This clonotype was observed many times. The gene calls are TRBV11-2 and TRBJ2-1; possibly TRBD1 for D (5 bases). V gave up 5 bases and J gave up 0 bases, with 11 bases separating them. The CDR3 runs 15 residues. The germline gives CDR1 SGHAT, CDR2 FQNNGV. The CDR3 coding sequence is TGTGCCAGCAGCAGAAGACAGAGCTCCTACAATGAGCAGTTCTTC. Amino acids: CASSRRQSSYNEQFF.

Many counts were recorded for this clonotype. The chain recombines TRBV30 with TRBJ2-1; D unresolved. CDR3 length: 14 amino acids. V shed 6 bases and J shed 4 bases, with 16 bases lying between them. The germline V gene has CDR1 GTSNPN and CDR2 SVGIG (reference sequence). The CDR3 reads CACHLGNIYNEQFF. CDR3 bases: TGTGCCTGCCATCTAGGGAATATTTACAATGAGCAGTTCTTC.

In regard to this clonotype: A much larger clone sits a single nucleotide away, making a read error possible. J is TRBJ2-5 and V is TRBV6-1; 8 nucleotides line up with TRBD2. The CDR3 has 15 residues. CDR1 is MNHNS, CDR2 SASEGT, per germline. In nucleotides, the CDR3 is TGTGCCAGCAGGCCCGGGGGGGCGAAACAAGAGACCCGGTACTTC. Amino acid sequence: CASRPGGAKQETRYF.

The table lists this clonotype with many counts. The rearrangement uses TRBV12-3 or TRBV12-4 and TRBJ1-5, with no clear D. The CDR3 is 12 amino acids. V was pared by 7 bases and J by 5 bases, with 9 bases between. The CDR3 reads CASNVKYQPQHF. The CDR3 DNA is TGTGCCAGCAATGTAAAGTATCAGCCCCAGCATTTT.

In this sample, this clonotype turned up a few times. This chain joins TRBV18 and TRBJ2-1; TRBD1 matches at 12 bases. The ends lost 3 bases at V and 9 bases at J; junction bases unmatched: 12. Germline V lookup: CDR1 KGHSH, CDR2 LQKENI. This CDR3 has 17 residues. Written as DNA, the CDR3 is TGTGCCAGCTCACCGTACCGGGACAGGGGGCGCGGGGGTGAGCAGTTCTTC. This codes for CASSPYRDRGRGGEQFF.

This clonotype was counted a few times. The V call is TRBV9, the J call TRBJ2-7; D gene ambiguous. Germline lookup yields CDR1 SGDLS and CDR2 YYNGEE. Trimming left V 0 bases short and J 6 bases short, with 10 bases between. CDR3 length equals 13 residues. CDR3 amino acids: CASSVVGEGEQYF. In DNA form, the CDR3 reads TGTGCCAGCAGCGTAGTTGGGGAAGGCGAGCAGTACTTC.

This clonotype was observed at least ten times. Germline and junction disagree at one end, which may indicate a read error. The V gene is TRBV5-1, the J gene TRBJ2-2; D not resolved. This CDR3 has 12 amino acids. CDR1 SGHRS and CDR2 YFSETQ come from the germline V gene. CDR3 sequence reads: CASRLGTGELFF. DNA for the CDR3: TGCGCCAGCAGATTGGGCACCGGGGAGCTGTTTTTT.

CDR3 nucleotides: TGTGCCACCAGCAGAGGTCGCGGGGGCGACTATGGCTACACCTTC. Protein: CATSRGRGGDYGYTF. The gene calls are TRBV15 and TRBJ1-2; TRBD1 might be the D (6 bases). The length of the CDR3 is 15 residues. Trimming removed 1 base at V and 3 bases at J, with 12 bases between. Germline lookup yields CDR1 LNHNV and CDR2 YYDKDF (reference sequence).

Comment on this clonotype: Mismatch with germline at one junction end may stem from a read error. This chain joins TRBV11-2 and TRBJ2-5; 8 nucleotides line up with TRBD2. The CDR3 runs to 15 residues. Germline CDR1 SGHAT, CDR2 FQNNGV. As DNA, the CDR3 is TGTGCCGGCAGCTTAAGCGGGGGCCTCCTTGAGACCCAGTACTTC. It codes for CAGSLSGGLLETQYF.

This clonotype has a count of ten or more. V gene TRBV11-2 combines with J gene TRBJ2-1; a possible D gene is TRBD1 (5 bases). The V and J ends lost 5 bases and 4 bases respectively, with 15 bases between them. The V gene's germline CDR1 is SGHAT and CDR2 FQNNGV. The CDR3 consists of 15 residues. The CDR3 loop is CASSPDSDSYNEQFF. In DNA form, the CDR3 reads TGTGCCAGCAGCCCTGACAGCGACTCATACAATGAGCAGTTCTTC.

The chain employs TRBV20-1 and TRBJ2-4, with D unclear. The germline gives CDR1 DFQATT, CDR2 SNEGSKA (reference sequence). The CDR3 contains 14 residues. V lost 6 bases, J lost 2 bases, and 14 bases lay in between. CDR3: CSAPGWGTKNIQYF. The CDR3 DNA sequence: TGCAGTGCCCCGGGTTGGGGTACCAAAAACATTCAGTACTTC.

V is TRBV7-9 and J is TRBJ2-1, with D possibly matching TRBD2 (5 bases). TRBJ2-7 matches the DNA end more closely, so the J call is doubtful. The length of the CDR3 is 16 residues. Per the germline V gene, CDR1 is SEHNR and CDR2 is FQNEAQ (reference sequence). This chain's CDR3 is CASRPLRLAKYNEQYF. The CDR3 DNA reads TGTGCCAGCAGACCCTTAAGGCTAGCCAAATACAATGAGCAGTACTTC.

V usage is TRBV28 and J usage is TRBJ2-2; no clear D gene. The length of the CDR3 is 14 residues. Trimming stripped 6 bases from V and 6 bases from J, with 14 bases between. Germline CDR1 is MDHEN and CDR2 is SYDVKM. The CDR3 reads CASRRWSSAGELFF. The CDR3 bases are TGTGCCAGCAGGAGGTGGAGTTCGGCCGGGGAGCTGTTTTTT.

This clonotype was detected only a few times. The chain combines TRBV6-5 with TRBJ2-1; weak D call: TRBD1 (5 bases). The ends were cut back, 2 bases at V and 5 bases at J, with 10 bases in the middle. The CDR3 has 14 residues. Germline V gene sequence: CDR1 MNHEY, CDR2 SVGAGI. This chain's CDR3 is CASSYGAEDNEQFF. CDR3 coding DNA: TGTGCCAGCAGTTACGGGGCCGAAGACAATGAGCAGTTCTTC.

This clonotype was seen a few times. The chain joins TRBV7-8 to TRBJ1-4; D unresolved. The CDR3 contains 10 residues. In germline, CDR1 is SGHVS, CDR2 FQNEAQ. Between the trimmed V and J ends, which lost 9 bases and 4 bases, there was a span of 3 bases. Written as DNA, the CDR3 is TGTGCCAGACATAATGAAAAACTGTTTTTT. It translates to CARHNEKLFF.

The chain uses TRBV28 and TRBJ1-1, with a weak D call TRBD1 (5 bases). Looked up from germline, CDR1 is MDHEN and CDR2 is SYDVKM. Trimming shortened V by 3 bases and J by 2 bases, and 19 bases separated the two germline ends. The CDR3 sequence is 17 residues long. The CDR3 protein is CASSFGYREGFNTEAFF. The CDR3 DNA sequence: TGTGCCAGCAGTTTTGGGTATAGGGAGGGGTTCAACACTGAAGCTTTCTTT.

The chain carries TRBV27 and TRBJ2-3; tentatively, D is TRBD2 (7 bases). Germline V lookup: CDR1 MNHEY, CDR2 SMNVEV (reference sequence). CDR3 size: 15 residues. The V and J ends lost 3 bases and 5 bases respectively, with 15 bases between them. CDR3 loop: CASSFRGGGRDTQYF. The CDR3 nucleotides read TGTGCCAGCAGTTTTAGGGGGGGGGGGAGAGATACGCAGTATTTT.

This clonotype was observed at least ten times. J is TRBJ2-5 and V is TRBV18; D is ambiguous. In germline, CDR1 is KGHSH, CDR2 LQKENI. V gave up 0 bases and J gave up 2 bases, with 4 bases separating them. The length of the CDR3 is 13 residues. Written as DNA, the CDR3 is TGTGCCAGCTCACCACCCAATCAAGAGACCCAGTACTTC. This translates into CASSPPNQETQYF.